The 16 T cell receptor beta chains listed next were all sequenced from one sample in a study of shared clonotypes between healthy human individuals. The data were produced by immunoSEQ multiplex PCR, yet TCRdb's version contains in-frame clones alone and is incomplete. The data contain around 2.1 million clones, approximately 95% of them singletons. Sequencing was done on a sample of naive CD4+ T cells sorted from blood. Subset meaning: CD45RA+ positively selected. The receptors come from a man between 18 and 29 years old in good health.

CDR3: CASSERETQVGEQYF. In DNA, the CDR3 is TGTGCCAGCAGTGAACGGGAGACTCAAGTGGGCGAGCAGTACTTC. V and J are TRBV2 and TRBJ2-7; maybe TRBD2 (6 bases). The CDR3 spans 15 residues. Germline V gene sequence: CDR1 SNHLY, CDR2 FYNNEI. V lost 2 bases, J lost 6 bases, and 17 bases lay in between.

The genes are TRBV7-9 and TRBJ1-1; D unresolved. V dropped 1 base and J dropped 6 bases, with 6 bases sitting between them. The CDR3 length is 12 residues. Per germline, CDR1 SEHNR and CDR2 FQNEAQ (reference sequence). The CDR3 DNA follows: TGTGCCAGCAGCTTAGGATCTTCTGAAGCTTTCTTT. The encoded protein is CASSLGSSEAFF.

Points on this clone: The same CDR3 is also encoded by other DNA sequences in this sample. The V and J genes are TRBV28 and TRBJ2-2; 9 bases map to TRBD1. This CDR3 comprises 15 residues. CDR1 MDHEN and CDR2 SYDVKM come from the germline V gene. The V and J ends lost 2 bases and 3 bases, in that order; junction bases with no gene match: 1. The CDR3 sequence: CASSLGDRDTGELFF. CDR3 sequence (DNA): TGTGCCAGCAGTTTAGGGGACAGGGACACCGGGGAGCTGTTTTTT. Looking up the rest from reference TRBV28 and TRBJ2-2 gives the full variable domain: DVKVTQSSRYLVKRTGEKVFLECVQDMDHENMFWYRQDPGLGLRLIYFSYDVKMKEKGDIPEGYSVSREKKERFSLILESASTNQTSMYLCASSLGDRDTGELFFGEGSRLTVL.

The sample holds one count of this clone. V usage is TRBV4-3 and J usage is TRBJ2-7; 9 bases are a match to TRBD1. Germline-derived CDR1 and CDR2 are LGHNA and YSLEER. V shed 4 bases, J shed 6 bases, and the junction held 7 bases outside the gene matches. The CDR3 consists of 14 residues. CDR3 residues: CASSLGQGNTEQYF. The CDR3 nucleotides read TGCGCCAGCAGCCTCGGACAGGGGAACACCGAGCAGTACTTC.

The chain uses TRBV13 and TRBJ1-1; TRBD1 might be the D (5 bases). This CDR3 region has 15 residues. V dropped 0 bases and J dropped 4 bases, with 12 bases sitting between them. The germline CDR1 and CDR2 sequences are PRHDT and FYEKMQ (reference sequence). The CDR3 region is CASSLGGGRGTEAFF. The CDR3 bases are TGTGCCAGCAGCTTAGGTGGGGGGAGAGGCACTGAAGCTTTCTTT.

The chain employs TRBV5-6 and TRBJ2-7; D possibly corresponds to TRBD2 (5 bases). CDR1 SGHDT and CDR2 YYEEEE come from the germline V gene. Trimming stripped 2 bases from V and 6 bases from J, with 12 bases between. CDR3 size: 13 residues. CDR3 in DNA: TGTGCCAGCAGCTTTCAATCCGGAGGCGAGCAGTACTTC. Translating gives CASSFQSGGEQYF.

The CDR3 region is CASSQEGREGTGELFF. The CDR3 DNA sequence: TGTGCCAGCAGCCAAGAAGGCAGGGAGGGAACCGGGGAGCTGTTTTTT. The rearrangement uses TRBV4-2 and TRBJ2-2, with 7 nucleotides matching TRBD2. This CDR3 has 16 amino acids. Losses at the gene ends were 0 bases for V and 5 bases for J; bases not matched to a gene: 6. CDR1 LGHNA and CDR2 YNFKEQ come from the germline V gene.

V is TRBV5-4 and J is TRBJ1-3; 7 bases are a match to TRBD1. The ends lost 2 bases at V and 1 base at J; junction bases unmatched: 3. The CDR3 extends over 15 amino acids. Germline CDR1 reads SGHNT; CDR2 reads YYREEE (reference sequence). The CDR3 DNA reads as TGTGCCAGCAGCTTTTCAGGGGGTTCTGGAAACACCATATATTTT. Translating gives CASSFSGGSGNTIYF.

On this clone itself: Other DNA sequences in the sample encode the same CDR3. This chain joins TRBV18 and TRBJ2-6, with D unresolved. CDR1 is KGHSH and CDR2 is LQKENI in the germline V gene. The V end lost 6 bases, the J end lost 4 bases, and 7 bases lay between the germline ends. The CDR3 is 13 amino acids. This CDR3 reads CASSPTGANVLTF. The CDR3 coding sequence is TGTGCCAGCTCGCCCACCGGGGCCAACGTCCTGACTTTC.

On this clone itself: A read error may produce the germline difference seen at one junction end. The J gene is TRBJ1-1, the V gene TRBV6-5; TRBD1 matches at 8 bases. The CDR3 runs to 13 residues. Germline lookup yields CDR1 MNHEY and CDR2 SVGAGI. The CDR3 sequence is CASSRDRNAEAFF. The DNA of the CDR3 is TGTGCCAGCAGCAGGGACAGGAACGCTGAAGCTTTCTTT.

The chain combines TRBV19 with TRBJ2-5; 7 bases are shared with TRBD2. V shed 3 bases and J 5 bases; nucleotides not matched to a gene: 3. Per the germline V gene, CDR1 is LNHDA and CDR2 is SQIVND (reference sequence). The CDR3 length is 13 residues. The CDR3 sequence: CASSISGRETQYF. The CDR3 nucleotides are TGTGCCAGTAGTATTTCCGGGAGGGAGACCCAGTACTTC.

The DNA for the CDR3 is TGTGCCAGCAGCTCACAGGGGAGCTCCTACGAGCAGTACTTC. It specifies CASSSQGSSYEQYF. The V gene is TRBV11-2, the J gene TRBJ2-7, with 7 bases identical to TRBD1. J was trimmed by 0 bases and V by 4 bases; bases with no gene match: 3. Germline CDR1 and CDR2: SGHAT and FQNNGV. The CDR3 covers 14 residues.

The genes are TRBV28 and TRBJ2-1, with 7 positions matching TRBD1. Germline V gene data show CDR1 as MDHEN and CDR2 as SYDVKM. The CDR3 has 15 residues. V lost 2 bases and J lost 4; bases outside the gene matches: 5. CDR3 residues: CASSLAGTAYNEQFF. The CDR3 DNA reads TGTGCCAGCAGTTTAGCCGGGACAGCATACAATGAGCAGTTCTTC.

The V call is TRBV4-3, the J call TRBJ1-6; D remains ambiguous. Germline V gene lookup returns CDR1 LGHNA and CDR2 YSLEER. Trimming took 4 bases from V and 8 from J, leaving 18 bases between them. The CDR3 covers 16 residues. The CDR3 nucleotides read TGCGCCAGCAGCCGTCCCCCAAGGTACAGACATTCACCCCTCCACTTT. It encodes CASSRPPRYRHSPLHF.

A word on this clone: Other DNA variants within this sample encode the same CDR3. The V and J genes are TRBV18 and TRBJ1-5; D unresolved. Germline loops: CDR1 KGHSH, CDR2 LQKENI. This CDR3 region has 12 residues. The V and J ends lost 4 bases and 3 bases respectively, with 4 bases between them. CDR3 coding DNA: TGTGCCAGCTCACGACCCAATCAGCCCCAGCATTTT. It translates to CASSRPNQPQHF.

This chain uses TRBV7-9 with TRBJ2-1; D is unclear. The CDR3 covers 13 residues. Germline V gene sequence: CDR1 SEHNR, CDR2 FQNEAQ (reference sequence). V was pared by 9 bases and J by 5 bases, with 14 bases between. This chain's CDR3 is CARAGPNDNEQFF. The CDR3 DNA follows: TGTGCCAGAGCCGGGCCTAATGACAATGAGCAGTTCTTC. Full variable domain (rest looked up from reference TRBV7-9 and TRBJ2-1): DTGVSQNPRHKITKRGQNVTFRCDPISEHNRLYWYRQTLGQGPEFLTYFQNEAQLEKSRLLSDRFSAERPKGSFSTLEIQRTEQGDSAMYLCARAGPNDNEQFFGPGTRLTVL.